This T cell receptor (beta chain) was identified during a study of blood T cell repertoires in COVID-19 (TCRdb year 2020). With regard to the full study: Samples from collaborators originated in the United States, Italy and Spain and spanned both the acute and convalescent phases of COVID-19. The material from the prospective study consisted of cDNA or gDNA derived from T cells, B-cell-depleted T cells, or PBMCs. Deeply sampled blood TCRbeta repertoires from subjects exposed to, actively infected with, or recovered from COVID-19 were included in the dataset. A freely available public database, intended as a resource for researchers studying the immune response to SARS-CoV-2, is where the repertoires were released. The samples were drawn from two sources: the first 160 participants of the ongoing ImmuneRACE study, and 1,254 subjects contributed by 6 global collaborators. A de-identified subject ID, COVID-19 status, age in years and sex were almost always included in the sample metadata. Where HLA class I and class II types were available, the types were taken from metadata supplied by the sample provider, not from assay-based typing. Beyond this particular receptor, the publication reports: The amount of clinical and demographic metadata varied by source and participant and was provided uncurated.

A second Seattle source provided samples from volunteer blood donors who had recovered from COVID-19. Collaborating institutions collected whole blood in K2EDTA tubes following their own protocols. For TCRbeta analysis, collaborators shipped samples as frozen whole blood, isolated PBMCs, or DNA extracted from either of those sample types. Points on this clone: Its recognized antigen is unknown. The record has no base qualities; no much larger clone is one base away.

Between the V and J ends, shortened by 4 bases and 6 bases respectively, the junction contains 13 bases. Via the germline V gene (reference sequence), CDR1 is PRHDT and CDR2 FYEKMQ. CDR3 length: 14 amino acids, cysteine to phenylalanine. The sequence is cut down to CDR3 DNA, 42 bases in frame from base 1. TCRbeta CDR3 regions were amplified from genomic DNA using the immunoSEQ Assay, a bias-controlled multiplex PCR. On the authors' methods: Nucleated cell counts per sample were estimated from amplification of reference gene primers within the assay. Sequence reads were collapsed and filtered to measure the absolute abundance of every unique TCRbeta CDR3 rearrangement. For each sample, productive Simpson clonality was calculated by taking the square root of Simpson's diversity index across productive rearrangements. The clones in this table, taken by TCRdb from immuneACCESS, are in-frame only. Not every clone is retained; where verified, under half of the shortfall comes from an unresolved V gene, and the cause of the rest is unknown. V and J calls and clone size are as listed in that table; D and trimming were resolved from the DNA. This sample holds about 320,000 clones; around 92% were observed only once. The top ten constitute 5% to 7% of the sample.

The sample taken for sequencing was peripheral blood. The sequence was collected from a man aged 18 to 29 who had recovered from COVID-19. This sequence uses TRBV13 and TRBJ2-1, with TRBD2 as a weak D call on 5 bases. The CDR3 protein sequence reads: CASSWGSEANEQFF. The DNA is TGTGCCAGCAGCTGGGGTTCGGAGGCCAATGAGCAGTTCTTC.